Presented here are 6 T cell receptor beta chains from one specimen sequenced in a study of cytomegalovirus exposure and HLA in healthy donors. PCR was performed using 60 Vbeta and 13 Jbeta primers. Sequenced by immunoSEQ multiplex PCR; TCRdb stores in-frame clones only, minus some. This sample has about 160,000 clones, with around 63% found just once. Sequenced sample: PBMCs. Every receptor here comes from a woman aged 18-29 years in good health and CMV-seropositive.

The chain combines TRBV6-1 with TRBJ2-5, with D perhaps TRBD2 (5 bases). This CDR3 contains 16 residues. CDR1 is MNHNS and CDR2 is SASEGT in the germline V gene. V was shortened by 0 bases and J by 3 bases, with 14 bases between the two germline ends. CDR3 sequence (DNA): TGTGCCAGCAGTGAAGCGCGGAGGACTTTGGAAGAGACCCAGTACTTC. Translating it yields CASSEARRTLEETQYF.

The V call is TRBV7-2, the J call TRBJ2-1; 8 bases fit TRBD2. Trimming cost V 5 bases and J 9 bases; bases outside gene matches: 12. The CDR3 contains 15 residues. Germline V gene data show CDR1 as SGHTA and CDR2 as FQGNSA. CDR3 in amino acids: CASSPRGGRLGEQFF. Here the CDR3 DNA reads TGTGCCAGCAGCCCTCGGGGGGGTCGGCTCGGTGAGCAGTTCTTC.

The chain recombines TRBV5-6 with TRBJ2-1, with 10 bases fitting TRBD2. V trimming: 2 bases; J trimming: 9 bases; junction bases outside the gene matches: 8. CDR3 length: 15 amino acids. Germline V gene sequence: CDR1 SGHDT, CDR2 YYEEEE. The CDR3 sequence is CASSLLAGLNREQFF. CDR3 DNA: TGTGCCAGCAGCTTACTAGCGGGGTTAAACCGTGAGCAGTTCTTC. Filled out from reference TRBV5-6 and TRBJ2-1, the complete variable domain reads DAGVTQSPTHLIKTRGQQVTLRCSPKSGHDTVSWYQQALGQGPQFIFQYYEEEERQRGNFPDRFSGHQFPNYSSELNVNALLLGDSALYLCASSLLAGLNREQFFGPGTRLTVL.

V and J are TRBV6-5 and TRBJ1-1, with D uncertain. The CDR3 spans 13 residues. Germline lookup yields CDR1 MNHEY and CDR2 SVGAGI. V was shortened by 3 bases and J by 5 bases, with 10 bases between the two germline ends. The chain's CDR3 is CASSYRTGTEAFF. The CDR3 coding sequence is TGTGCCAGCAGTTATCGTACGGGGACTGAAGCTTTCTTT.

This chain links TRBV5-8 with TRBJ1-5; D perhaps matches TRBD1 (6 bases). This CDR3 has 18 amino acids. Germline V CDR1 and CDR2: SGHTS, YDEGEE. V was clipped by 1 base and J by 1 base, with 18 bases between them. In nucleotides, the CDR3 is TGTGCCAGCAGCTTGATCAGGGGAAAGTCTCTAAGCAATCAGCCCCAGCATTTT. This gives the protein CASSLIRGKSLSNQPQHF.

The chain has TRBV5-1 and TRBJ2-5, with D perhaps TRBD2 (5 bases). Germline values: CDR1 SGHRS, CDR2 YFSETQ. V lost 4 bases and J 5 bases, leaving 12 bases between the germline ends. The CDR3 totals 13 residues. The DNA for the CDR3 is TGCGCCAGCAGCCATCCGGGAATTGAGACCCAGTACTTC. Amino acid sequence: CASSHPGIETQYF.